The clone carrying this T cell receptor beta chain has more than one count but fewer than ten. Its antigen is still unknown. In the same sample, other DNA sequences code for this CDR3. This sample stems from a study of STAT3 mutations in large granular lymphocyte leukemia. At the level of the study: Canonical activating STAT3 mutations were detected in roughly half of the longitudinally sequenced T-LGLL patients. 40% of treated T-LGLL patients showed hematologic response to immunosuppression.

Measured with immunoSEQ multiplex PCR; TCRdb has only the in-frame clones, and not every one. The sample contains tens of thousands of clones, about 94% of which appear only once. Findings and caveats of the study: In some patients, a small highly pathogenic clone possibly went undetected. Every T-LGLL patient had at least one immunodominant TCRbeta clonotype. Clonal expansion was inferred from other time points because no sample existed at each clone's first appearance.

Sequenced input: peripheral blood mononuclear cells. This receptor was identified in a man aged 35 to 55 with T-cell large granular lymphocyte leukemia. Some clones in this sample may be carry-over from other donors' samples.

CDR3 nucleotide sequence: TGTGCCAGCAGCTTAAGCTACGAGCAGTACTTC. Residues: CASSLSYEQYF. The chain links TRBV7-9 to TRBJ2-7; no definite D call. CDR1 and CDR2 from the germline V gene are SEHNR and FQNEAQ (reference sequence). This CDR3 is 11 amino acids long. Trimming shortened V by 2 bases and J by 3 bases, and 2 bases separated the two germline ends.